These 7 T cell receptor beta chains were all obtained from the same sample, sequenced in a study of PD-1 blockade in classical Hodgkin lymphoma. There was relapse after autologous stem cell transplantation in every patient, and there was variation in brentuximab vedotin exposure. Libraries were prepared by immunoSEQ multiplex PCR; TCRdb keeps only in-frame clonotypes and omits some of them. The top ten clones hold approximately 3% of a sample with tens of thousands of clones, under 75% of them seen once. The sequencing here drew on peripheral blood mononuclear cells (PBMCs), taken at baseline. These receptors were obtained from a human donor with classical Hodgkin lymphoma.

V usage is TRBV7-9 and J usage is TRBJ1-5; D unclear. Trimming shortened V by 1 base and J by 4 bases, and 17 bases separated the two germline ends. CDR3 length: 17 amino acids. The germline gives CDR1 SEHNR, CDR2 FQNEAQ (reference sequence). The CDR3 bases are TGTGCCAGCAGCTTAGTTGCCGGGATGTGGGAAAATCAGCCCCAGCATTTT. Encoded protein: CASSLVAGMWENQPQHF.

In nucleotides, the CDR3 is TGTGCCAGTAGTATGGGGGACCCTGCAGATACGCAGTATTTT. Protein product: CASSMGDPADTQYF. The chain recombines TRBV19 with TRBJ2-3, with D possibly called TRBD1 or TRBD2 (5 bases each). The V end was cut by 3 bases, the J end by 4 bases, with 11 bases between. The germline V gene has CDR1 LNHDA and CDR2 SQIVND (reference sequence). The CDR3 loop spans 14 amino acids.

The chain employs TRBV19 and TRBJ1-1, with 9 bases lining up with TRBD1. The CDR3 is 17 residues long. J was trimmed by 6 bases and V by 6 bases; bases with no gene match: 17. The germline V gene has CDR1 LNHDA and CDR2 SQIVND (reference sequence). This CDR3 reads CASRSGRSRDRAPEAFF. The CDR3 coding sequence is TGTGCCAGTAGGTCGGGCCGGAGCCGGGACAGGGCCCCTGAAGCTTTCTTT.

The chain has TRBV9 and TRBJ2-3; no firm D call. Germline V gene data show CDR1 as SGDLS and CDR2 as YYNGEE. This CDR3 has 16 amino acids. V dropped 0 bases and J dropped 2 bases, with 13 bases sitting between them. CDR3 sequence reads: CASSVGSWGSTDTQYF. The DNA for the CDR3 is TGTGCCAGCAGCGTAGGGTCCTGGGGATCCACAGATACGCAGTATTTT.

The sample holds a few counts of this clone. The chain joins TRBV27 to TRBJ2-7; TRBD1 might be the D (6 bases). Germline CDR1 MNHEY, CDR2 SMNVEV (reference sequence). Trimming pared 4 bases from V and 5 bases from J, leaving 9 bases between. The CDR3 consists of 12 residues. The DNA of the CDR3 is TGTGCCAGCAGTTGGAGACAGGACGAGCAGTACTTC. Translated, it gives CASSWRQDEQYF.

This clone was picked up one time. The DNA of the CDR3 is TGTGCCAGCAGTCCCAACAGGGGAGGCACTGAAGCTTTCTTT. This sequence encodes CASSPNRGGTEAFF. The rearrangement joins TRBV2 to TRBJ1-1; the match to TRBD1 covers 7 bases. Germline loops: CDR1 SNHLY, CDR2 FYNNEI. J lost 4 bases, V lost 5 bases, and 7 bases had no gene match. This CDR3 is 14 amino acids long.

This clone came up a few times. The chain uses TRBV9 and TRBJ1-1; D might be TRBD1 (5 bases). V lost 4 bases and J lost 0, with 13 bases in between. Germline lookup yields CDR1 SGDLS and CDR2 YYNGEE. This CDR3 is built from 15 residues. In DNA form, the CDR3 reads TGTGCCAGCAGCCTGACCGGGGCTATGAACACTGAAGCTTTCTTT. This translates into CASSLTGAMNTEAFF.